This T cell receptor (beta chain) was found in a study of T cell repertoires in cytomegalovirus infection (dated by TCRdb to between 2019 and 2020). For the study in its entirety: Recently identified HLA-C-restricted CMV epitopes, whose presentation resists viral immunomodulation, were targeted by peptide stimulations together with well-studied HLA-B-restricted epitopes. The HLA type of each donor mattered for the analysis, because public TCR beta signatures pointed to carriage of CMV infection along with the matching HLA type.

In light of the paper, this sample's treatment or condition label describes: in vitro stimulation with specific CMV peptide epitopes to enrich CMV-specific T cells. Points the paper makes about the study in general: In both this cohort and an independent cohort of 352 donors, the cumulative frequency of public TCR beta family members distinguished carriers of CMV infection plus the relevant HLA type. In the ex vivo response, HLA-C-restricted CMV-specific TCR beta clonotypes were dominant, and in two of eight donors the single most frequent clonotype came from this HLA-C-restricted group.

Instrument used: Illumina HiSeq 1500. The public reads were quality trimmed at Q25 with fastp and then assembled into clones with MiXCR by TCRdb, keeping productive beta chains. Rows matching on CDR3 protein sequence are summarized as one entry with the most common DNA and genes. Present in this sample are hundreds of thousands of distinct CDR3 sequences, roughly 30% of which were seen just once. The top ten clonotypes cover over 15% of the sample. CDR1 DFQATT and CDR2 SNEGSKA are derived from the germline V gene (reference sequence). The CDR3 numbers 14 residues from cysteine through phenylalanine. Of the read, only the CDR3 DNA is kept; its 42 bases are in frame from base 1. V and J are trimmed by 5 bases and 2 bases, and the gene matches miss 7 bases of the junction. This clonotype showed up just a few times. Its antigen specificity is not known. Nothing much larger sits one base from this clone, and base qualities are not available.

The receptor chain draws on TRBV20-1 and TRBJ2-7, with 9 middle bases fitting TRBD1. This sequence was found in a human donor in good health (CMV status not recorded). Some clones in this sample may be carry-over from other donors' samples. The starting material was cultured PBMCs, obtained from culture after CMV antigen stimulation. In nucleotide form, the sequence is TGCAGTGCTGGCCCGGGACAGGGAACCTACGAGCAGTACTTC. Translation gives CSAGPGQGTYEQYF.